This T cell receptor beta chain was captured in a study of cytotoxic CD8 clonotypes in ibrutinib-treated CLL. The overall study: The patients comprised about a dozen relapsed/refractory and roughly 15 treatment-naive cases, around 18 IGHV unmutated. Study-level points and caveats: Clonality was higher at baseline than in age-matched healthy donors and tracked circulating CD8+ T-cell counts. Clonality increased with ibrutinib response but returned toward baseline at progression.

Points on this clone: The antigen remains undetermined.

Genomic DNA (approximately 2.1 micrograms) was obtained from cryopreserved PBMCs for construction of TCR beta libraries. Measured with immunoSEQ multiplex PCR; TCRdb has only the in-frame clones, and not every one. The sample consists of tens of thousands of clones, 68% of them appearing once. Germline CDR1 LNHDA, CDR2 SQIVND (reference sequence). The ends were cut back, 9 bases at V and 2 bases at J, with 17 bases in the middle. CDR3 length: 15 residues. Sequencing used PBMCs, obtained after 24 months of ibrutinib treatment. J is TRBJ2-1 and V is TRBV19; a possible D gene is TRBD1 (6 bases). The TCR originated in a human donor with chronic lymphocytic leukemia. Here the CDR3 reads CASQTGTTAYNEQFF. CDR3 DNA: TGTGCCAGCCAAACCGGGACAACAGCCTACAATGAGCAGTTCTTC.